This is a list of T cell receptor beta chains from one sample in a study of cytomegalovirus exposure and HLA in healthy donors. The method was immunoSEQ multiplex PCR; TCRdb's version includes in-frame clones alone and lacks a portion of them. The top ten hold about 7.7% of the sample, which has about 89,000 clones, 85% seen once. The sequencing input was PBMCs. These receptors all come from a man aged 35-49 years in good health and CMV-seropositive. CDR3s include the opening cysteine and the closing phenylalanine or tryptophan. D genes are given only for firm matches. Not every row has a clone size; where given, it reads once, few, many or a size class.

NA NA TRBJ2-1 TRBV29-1 CSAADRAGSYNEQFF TGCAGCGCCGCTGATCGGGCGGGCTCCTACAATGAGCAGTTCTTC
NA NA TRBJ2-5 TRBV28 CASSLGFQETQYF TGTGCCAGCAGTTTGGGCTTTCAAGAGACCCAGTACTTC
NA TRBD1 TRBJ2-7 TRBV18 CASSPPGQGANEQYF TGTGCCAGCTCACCACCGGGACAGGGGGCTAACGAGCAGTACTTC
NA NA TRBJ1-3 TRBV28 CASRIQGLSGNTIYF TGTGCCAGCAGAATACAGGGCCTCTCTGGAAACACCATATATTTT
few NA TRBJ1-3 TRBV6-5 CASSYATGPGNTIYF TGTGCCAGCAGTTACGCCACAGGGCCTGGAAACACCATATATTTT
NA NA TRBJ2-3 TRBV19 CASSIMEQADTQYF TGTGCCAGTAGTATAATGGAACAGGCAGATACGCAGTATTTT
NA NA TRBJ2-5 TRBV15 CATSRVSGWQETQYF TGTGCCACCAGCAGAGTGTCGGGGTGGCAAGAGACCCAGTACTTC
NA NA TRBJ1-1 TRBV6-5 CASSYTGRNTEAFF TGTGCCAGCAGTTACACTGGGAGGAACACTGAAGCTTTCTTT
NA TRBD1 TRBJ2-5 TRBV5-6 CASSSRDRGWDETQYF TGTGCCAGCAGCTCCCGGGACAGGGGATGGGATGAGACCCAGTACTTC
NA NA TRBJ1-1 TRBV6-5 CASRTEAGWDTEAFF TGTGCCAGCCGGACAGAGGCAGGGTGGGACACTGAAGCTTTCTTT